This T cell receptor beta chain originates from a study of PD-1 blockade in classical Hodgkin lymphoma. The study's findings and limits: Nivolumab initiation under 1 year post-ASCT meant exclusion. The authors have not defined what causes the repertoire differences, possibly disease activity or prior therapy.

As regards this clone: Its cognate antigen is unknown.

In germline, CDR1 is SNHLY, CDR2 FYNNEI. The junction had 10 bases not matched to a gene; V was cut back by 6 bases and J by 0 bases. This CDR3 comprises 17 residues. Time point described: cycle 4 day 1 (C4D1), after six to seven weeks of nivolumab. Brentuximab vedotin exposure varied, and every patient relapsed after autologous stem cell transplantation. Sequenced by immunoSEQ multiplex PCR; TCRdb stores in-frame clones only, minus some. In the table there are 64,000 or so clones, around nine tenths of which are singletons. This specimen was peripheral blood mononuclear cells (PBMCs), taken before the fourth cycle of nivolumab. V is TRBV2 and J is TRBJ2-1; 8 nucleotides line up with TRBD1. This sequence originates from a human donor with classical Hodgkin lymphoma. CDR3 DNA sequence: TGTGCCAGCAGGCCTGGGGCAGGGGGCGCCTCCTACAATGAGCAGTTCTTC. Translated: CASRPGAGGASYNEQFF.